The clone carrying this T cell receptor beta chain occurred a few times. The authors drew approximately 9 milliliters of peripheral blood from each donor. Then a second PCR, running roughly 7 to 11 cycles, was carried out with a sample-barcoded 5' primer and a J-beta primer mix. Each cDNA molecule was tagged by a template-switch adaptor with 12 random nucleotides. Each CDR3 protein gets one entry after TCRdb re-called the 5' RACE reads with MiXCR. This sample carries fewer than 750,000 distinct CDR3 sequences, 40% to 50% of them seen once, and the ten largest clones take just under 25%. The sample originates from a study of blood T cells in healthy people across ages. The V and J ends lost 4 bases and 4 bases, in that order; junction bases with no gene match: 8. This CDR3 is built from 16 residues. In germline, CDR1 is MDHEN, CDR2 SYDVKM.

The source is an elderly man in good health. This sequence joins TRBV28 and TRBJ1-5, with 9 bases fitting TRBD1. The sequenced sample was blood. The CDR3: CASSSILDRGNQPQHF. In nucleotides, the CDR3 is TGTGCCAGCAGTTCAATCCTAGACAGGGGGAATCAGCCCCAGCATTTT.